What follows is one T cell receptor (beta chain) and its context. The target antigen is unknown. The data originate from a study of post-analysis software for immune sequencing data. Study-wide points: Significantly lower normalized Chao1 diversity was seen in multiple sclerosis patients than in controls. Higher frequency in patients than in controls was seen for roughly five TRBV segments, with TRBV5-6, TRBV5-1 and TRBV20-1 among them.

Researchers reported that TCR beta cDNA libraries carried unique molecular identifiers. TCRdb reprocessed the PCR reads via MiXCR and lists one record per CDR3 protein. The sample has about 760,000 distinct CDR3 sequences; 25% to 30% are singletons. The CDR3 totals 13 residues. Germline CDR1 and CDR2: DFQATT and SNEGSKA (reference sequence). V was trimmed by 6 bases and J by 0 bases, leaving 11 bases between them. This TCR came from a girl under 18 with multiple sclerosis. V is TRBV20-1 and J is TRBJ1-2, with D maybe TRBD1 (6 bases). The material sequenced was blood. Written as DNA, the CDR3 is TGCAGTGCCTCAGGGACAACTAACTATGGCTACACCTTC. This gives the protein CSASGTTNYGYTF.